The entry below describes one T cell receptor beta chain. The antigen is unknown. During cDNA synthesis, UMIs that each contained a 6-nucleotide sample barcode were added by means of template switching. cDNA for TCRalpha and TCRbeta was amplified by nested PCRs of 15 to 20 then 8 to 10 cycles. No DNA is given; TCRdb re-called the 5' RACE reads and lists each CDR3 protein once. The sample data list more than 300,000 distinct CDR3 sequences. The data belong to a study of monozygotic twins with inflammatory bowel disease. The study, taken as a whole, reports: Limited statistical power may explain no repertoire similarity difference between concordant and discordant twins. The existence of one strong signal or clonotype linked to IBD lacked support.

The CDR3 runs to 13 residues. Germline V gene sequence: CDR1 DFQATT, CDR2 SNEGSKA (reference sequence). The sequenced sample consisted of blood. The source is a human donor with ulcerative colitis or Crohn's disease, or a healthy co-twin of an affected twin (not recorded which). V and J are TRBV20-1 and TRBJ1-2; TCRdb calls TRBD1, which cannot be checked without DNA. The chain's CDR3 is CSARRGHGYGYTF.